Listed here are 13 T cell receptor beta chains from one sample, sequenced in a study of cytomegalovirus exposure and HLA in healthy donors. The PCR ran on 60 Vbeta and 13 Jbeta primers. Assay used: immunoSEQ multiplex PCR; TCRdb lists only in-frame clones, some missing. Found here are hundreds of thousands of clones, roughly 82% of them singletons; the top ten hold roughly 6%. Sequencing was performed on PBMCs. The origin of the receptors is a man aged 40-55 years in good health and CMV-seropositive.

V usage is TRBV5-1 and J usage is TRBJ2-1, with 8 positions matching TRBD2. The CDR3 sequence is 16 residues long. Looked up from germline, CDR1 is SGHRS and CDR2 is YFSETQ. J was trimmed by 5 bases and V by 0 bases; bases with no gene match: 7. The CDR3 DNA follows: TGCGCCAGCAGCTTGGAATGGCTAGCGGGTAACAATGAGCAGTTCTTC. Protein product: CASSLEWLAGNNEQFF.

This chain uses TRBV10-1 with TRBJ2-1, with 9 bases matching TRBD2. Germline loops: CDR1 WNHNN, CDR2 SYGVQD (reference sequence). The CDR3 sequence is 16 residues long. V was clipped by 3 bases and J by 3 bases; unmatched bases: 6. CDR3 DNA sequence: TGCGCCAGCAGTGATCTAGCGGGAACGAGCTACAATGAGCAGTTCTTC. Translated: CASSDLAGTSYNEQFF.

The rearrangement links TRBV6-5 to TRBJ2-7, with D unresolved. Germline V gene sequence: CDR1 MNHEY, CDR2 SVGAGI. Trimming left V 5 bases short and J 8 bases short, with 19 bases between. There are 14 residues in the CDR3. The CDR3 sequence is CASSPIRGYGQQYV. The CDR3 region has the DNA TGTGCCAGCAGTCCTATCCGAGGCTACGGCCAGCAGTACGTC.

The DNA for the CDR3 is TGTGCCACCCAAGGGAGATCCTACGAGCAGTACTTC. It translates to CATQGRSYEQYF. The gene calls are TRBV5-6 and TRBJ2-7, with D possibly matching TRBD2 (5 bases). In germline, CDR1 is SGHDT, CDR2 YYEEEE. CDR3 length equals 12 residues. Trimming left V 9 bases short and J 1 base short, with 11 bases between.

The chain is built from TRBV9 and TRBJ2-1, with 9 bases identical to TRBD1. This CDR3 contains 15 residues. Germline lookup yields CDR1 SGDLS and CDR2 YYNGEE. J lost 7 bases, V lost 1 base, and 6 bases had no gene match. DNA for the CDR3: TGTGCCAGCAGCGTACAGACAGGGGGGAGGAATGAGCAGTTCTTC. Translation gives CASSVQTGGRNEQFF.

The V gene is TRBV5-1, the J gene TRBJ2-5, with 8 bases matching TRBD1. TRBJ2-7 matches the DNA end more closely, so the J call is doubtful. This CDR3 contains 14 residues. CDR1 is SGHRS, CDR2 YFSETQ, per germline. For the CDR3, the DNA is TGCGCCAGCAGCCTGGGACAGGTCACCTACGAGCAGTACTTC. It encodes CASSLGQVTYEQYF.

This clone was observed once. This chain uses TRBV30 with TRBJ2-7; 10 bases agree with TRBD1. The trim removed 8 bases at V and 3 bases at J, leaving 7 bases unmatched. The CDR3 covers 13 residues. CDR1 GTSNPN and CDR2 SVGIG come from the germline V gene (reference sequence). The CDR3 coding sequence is TGTGCCGGGGGGGGACAGGGGAACTACGAGCAGTACTTC. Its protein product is CAGGGQGNYEQYF.

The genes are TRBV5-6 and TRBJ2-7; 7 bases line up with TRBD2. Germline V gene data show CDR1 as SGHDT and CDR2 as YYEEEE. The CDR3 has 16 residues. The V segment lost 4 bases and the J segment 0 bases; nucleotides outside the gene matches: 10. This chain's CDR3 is CASSVSSGSSSYEQYV. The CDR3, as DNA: TGTGCCAGCAGCGTGAGTAGCGGGTCGAGCTCCTACGAGCAGTACGTC.

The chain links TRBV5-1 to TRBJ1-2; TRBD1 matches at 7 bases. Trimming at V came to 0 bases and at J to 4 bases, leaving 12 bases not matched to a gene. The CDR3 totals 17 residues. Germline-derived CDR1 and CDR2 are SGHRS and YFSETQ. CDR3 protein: CASSLGGQIRQGYGYTF. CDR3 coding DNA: TGCGCCAGCAGCTTGGGGGGACAGATTCGACAAGGCTATGGCTACACCTTC.

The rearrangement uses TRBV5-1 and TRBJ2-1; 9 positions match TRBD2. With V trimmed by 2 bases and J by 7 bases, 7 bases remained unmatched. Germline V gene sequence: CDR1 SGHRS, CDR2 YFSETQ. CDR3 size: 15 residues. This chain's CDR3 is CASSLGLAGTNEQFF. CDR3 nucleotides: TGCGCCAGCAGCTTAGGCCTAGCGGGAACGAATGAGCAGTTCTTC.

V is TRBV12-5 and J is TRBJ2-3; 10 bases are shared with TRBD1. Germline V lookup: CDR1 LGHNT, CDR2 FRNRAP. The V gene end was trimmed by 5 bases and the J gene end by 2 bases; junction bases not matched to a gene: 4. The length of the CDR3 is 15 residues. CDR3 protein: CASGPGTGDTDTQYF. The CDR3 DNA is TGTGCTAGTGGTCCGGGGACAGGGGACACAGATACGCAGTATTTT.

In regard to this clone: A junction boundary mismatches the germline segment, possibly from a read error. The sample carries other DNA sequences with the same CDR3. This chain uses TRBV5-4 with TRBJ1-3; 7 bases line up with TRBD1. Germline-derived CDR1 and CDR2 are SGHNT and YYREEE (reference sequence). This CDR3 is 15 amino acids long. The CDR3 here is CASSLARGQGNTIYF. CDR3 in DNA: TGCGCCAGCAGCTTGGCGAGGGGGCAAGGAAACACCATATATTTT.

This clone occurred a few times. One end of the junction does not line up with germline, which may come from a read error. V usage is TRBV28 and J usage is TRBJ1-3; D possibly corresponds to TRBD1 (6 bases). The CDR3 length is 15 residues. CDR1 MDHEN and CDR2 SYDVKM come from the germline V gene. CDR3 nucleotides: TGTGCCAGCAGTACCAATCCAGGGCTAGGGGACACCATCTATTTT. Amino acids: CASSTNPGLGDTIYF.